This TCR beta chain was captured in a study of T cells in localized non-small cell lung cancer. V was trimmed by 7 bases and J by 6 bases, leaving 19 bases between them. This CDR3 spans 15 amino acids. Germline V gene lookup returns CDR1 MNHNY and CDR2 SVGAGI (reference sequence). With regard to this clone: Antigen unknown.

Method: immunoSEQ multiplex PCR; TCRdb's copy keeps in-frame clones and lacks some. The table shows about 11,000 clones, with about 83% occurring only once. Study-level findings and limits: Measurement of T cell clonality placed uninvolved adjacent lung highest, above the level in tumor.

The chain is built from TRBV6-6 and TRBJ1-5; tentatively, D is TRBD1 (5 bases). The receptor was isolated from a male donor aged 60 or over with stage I lung adenocarcinoma. Specimen: peripheral blood, collected before any cancer treatment. The CDR3 nucleotides are TGTGCCAGCACCGAGAGGGACCCATCGGCTCAGCCCCAGCATTTT. It yields the protein CASTERDPSAQPQHF.